This TCR beta chain originates from a study of cytomegalovirus exposure and HLA in healthy donors (dated by TCRdb to 2016 to 2017). Study-level background: According to a later analysis, one platform produced both the approximately 110 validation repertoires and the approximately 670 repertoires of the first cohort. In addition to the first cohort of roughly 670 subjects, a separate validation cohort of under 150 different subjects was used. To predict cytomegalovirus infection status, the study brought together high-throughput TCR immunosequencing, statistical association of individual TCRs with disease status, and machine learning. The study was designed to test whether signatures of past pathogen exposure could be identified by cataloging public T cell receptors. The full study reports these points: All 120 or so repertoires were used to score co-occurrence in the validation cohort in a later analysis, because that analysis had no HLA typing for the cohort. In vitro tests confirmed that three of the cytomegalovirus-associated TCR beta chains recognize cytomegalovirus antigens. In both the original and validation cohorts, the classifier was reported to diagnose cytomegalovirus status with high specificity and sensitivity. A later analysis found that TCRs clustered in the first cohort also tended to co-occur in the 95 to 150 validation repertoires, with 90% to 95% of cluster scores above 0. The authors suggested that the approach could potentially be generalized to other disease states and immunological phenotypes. Most TCR sequences were observed very rarely across donors, whereas some public TCRs were present in many individuals. In the study, approximately 150 TCR beta chains were listed as associated with cytomegalovirus.

The receptor library was made with the immunoSEQ multiplex PCR assay. The study's own analysis went as follows. To diagnose cytomegalovirus status from the catalog of TCR beta chain sequences, a statistical classification framework was built. Drawn from immuneACCESS, this table holds only the in-frame rearrangements with V and J called that TCRdb kept. Clones are partly lost; checked studies trace under half to an unresolved V gene and leave the rest unexplained. The DNA was the basis for D and trimming; V, J and clone size are from that table. For this sample there are about 180,000 clones; less than 85% appear just once. Of the sample, 15% to 20% falls within the top ten clones. Remarks on this clone: The clone's antigen remains unknown. It has no much larger one-base neighbor in the sample; base qualities were not kept.

Donors formed part of the validation cohort, which comprised some 120 subjects and was distinct from the first cohort of 666 subjects. This TCR came from a young man in good health and CMV-seropositive. Sequencing input: PBMCs.

At the DNA level, the sequence is TGTGCCAGCAATCGATTAGGGACAGGGGACGGCTACACCTTC. Protein translation: CASNRLGTGDGYTF. Here the chain combines TRBV27 and TRBJ1-2, with 10 bases in between that match TRBD1. Clipping removes 7 bases from V and 8 bases from J, with 10 as the unmatched junction base count. Taken from the germline V gene (reference sequence), the CDR1 and CDR2 loops are MNHEY and SMNVEV. The CDR3, from cysteine to phenylalanine, totals 14 residues. The entry retains the CDR3 DNA only, 42 bases that are in frame from base 1.